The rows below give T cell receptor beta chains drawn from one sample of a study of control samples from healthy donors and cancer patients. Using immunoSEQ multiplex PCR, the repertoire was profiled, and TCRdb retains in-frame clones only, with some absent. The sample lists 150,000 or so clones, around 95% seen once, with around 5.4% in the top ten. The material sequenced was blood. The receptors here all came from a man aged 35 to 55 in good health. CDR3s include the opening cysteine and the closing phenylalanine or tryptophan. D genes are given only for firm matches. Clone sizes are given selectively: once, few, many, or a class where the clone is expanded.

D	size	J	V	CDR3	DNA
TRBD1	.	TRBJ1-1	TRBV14	CASSLRTGGNTEAFF	TGTGCCAGCAGCCTCAGAACAGGGGGCAACACTGAAGCTTTCTTT
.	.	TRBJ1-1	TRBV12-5	CASGDMNTEAFF	TGTGCTAGTGGTGATATGAACACTGAAGCTTTCTTT
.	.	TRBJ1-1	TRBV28	CASRPGTLNTEAFF	TGTGCCAGCAGGCCCGGGACGTTGAACACTGAAGCTTTCTTT
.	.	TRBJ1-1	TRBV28	CASSLRRPTNTEAFF	TGTGCCAGCAGTCTCAGGAGGCCAACGAACACTGAAGCTTTCTTT
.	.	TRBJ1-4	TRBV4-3	CASSPTGINEKLFF	TGCGCCAGCAGCCCGACCGGGATTAATGAAAAACTGTTTTTT
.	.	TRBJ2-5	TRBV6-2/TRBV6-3	CASSYNTGPLYQETQYF	TGTGCCAGCAGTTACAACACCGGACCGCTGTACCAAGAGACCCAGTACTTC
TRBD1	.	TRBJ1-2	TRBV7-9	CASSVGQGDHGYTF	TGTGCCAGCAGCGTGGGACAGGGCGACCATGGCTACACCTTC
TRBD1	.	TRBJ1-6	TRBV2	CASSGQGGSSPLHF	TGTGCCAGCAGTGGACAGGGAGGCTCTTCACCCCTCCACTTT
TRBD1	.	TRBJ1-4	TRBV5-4	CASSLGGQSGEKLFF	TGTGCCAGCAGCTTGGGGGGACAGTCCGGTGAAAAACTGTTTTTT
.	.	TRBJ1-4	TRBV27	CASGPQGEKLFF	TGTGCCAGCGGTCCACAGGGCGAAAAACTGTTTTTT
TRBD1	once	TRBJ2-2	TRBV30	CAWRQGASTGELFF	TGTGCCTGGAGACAGGGGGCAAGCACCGGGGAGCTGTTTTTT
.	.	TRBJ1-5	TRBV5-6	CASSLEAYSNQPQHF	TGTGCCAGCAGCTTGGAGGCGTATAGCAATCAGCCCCAGCATTTT
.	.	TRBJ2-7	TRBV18	CASSPPDLSGRPSYEQYF	TGTGCCAGCTCACCCCCGGATCTCTCGGGCAGGCCCTCCTACGAGCAGTACTTC
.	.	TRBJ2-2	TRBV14	CASSQGWIGAGELFF	TGTGCCAGCAGCCAAGGATGGATTGGGGCCGGGGAGCTGTTTTTT
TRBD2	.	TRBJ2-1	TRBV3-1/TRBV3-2	CASSKIGLDNEQFF	TGTGCCAGCAGCAAGATTGGACTAGACAATGAGCAGTTCTTC
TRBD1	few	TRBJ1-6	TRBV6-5	CASRLDYRGGSPLHF	TGTGCCAGCCGACTCGACTACAGGGGGGGTTCACCCCTCCACTTT
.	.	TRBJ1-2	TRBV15	CATSSAIYGYTF	TGTGCCACCAGCAGCGCTATCTATGGCTACACCTTC
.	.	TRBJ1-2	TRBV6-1	CASSEGGWGNYGYTF	TGTGCCAGCAGTGAAGGGGGATGGGGTAACTATGGCTACACCTTC
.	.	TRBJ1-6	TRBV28	CASNSWGQNNSPLHF	TGTGCCAGCAATTCGTGGGGGCAAAATAATTCACCCCTCCACTTT
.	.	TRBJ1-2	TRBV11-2	CASRRNTGLGYGYTF	TGTGCCAGCAGACGTAACACAGGGTTGGGCTATGGCTACACCTTC
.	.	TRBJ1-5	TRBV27	CASSSRVTQPQHF	TGTGCCAGCAGTTCCAGGGTGACTCAGCCCCAGCATTTT
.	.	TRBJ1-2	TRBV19	CASSNRVWADYGYTF	TGTGCCAGTAGCAACAGGGTATGGGCGGACTATGGCTACACCTTC
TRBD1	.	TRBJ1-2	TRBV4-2	CASSQDQDRDGYTF	TGTGCCAGCAGCCAGGACCAAGACAGGGATGGCTACACCTTC
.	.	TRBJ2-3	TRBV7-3	CASSLFGGWTDTQYF	TGTGCCAGCAGCTTATTCGGGGGATGGACAGATACGCAGTATTTT
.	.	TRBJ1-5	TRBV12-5	CASGRGVGQPQHF	TGTGCTAGTGGTAGAGGGGTGGGTCAGCCCCAGCATTTT
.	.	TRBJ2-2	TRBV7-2	CASSSHTGELFF	TGTGCCAGCAGCTCCCACACCGGGGAGCTGTTTTTT
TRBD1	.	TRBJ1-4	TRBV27	CASRGTGRPNEKLFF	TGTGCCAGCAGGGGGACAGGGCGGCCTAATGAAAAACTGTTTTTT
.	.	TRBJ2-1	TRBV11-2	CASSPTLGRGRNNEQFF	TGTGCCAGCAGCCCAACCCTTGGCCGCGGGCGAAACAATGAGCAGTTCTTC
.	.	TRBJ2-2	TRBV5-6	CASSLIGGETGELFF	TGTGCCAGCAGCTTGATCGGGGGAGAGACCGGGGAGCTGTTTTTT
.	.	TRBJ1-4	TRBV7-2	CASSRAFNEKLFF	TGTGCCAGCAGTCGGGCCTTTAATGAAAAACTGTTTTTT
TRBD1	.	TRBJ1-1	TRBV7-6	CASWGTDNSEAFF	TGTGCCAGCTGGGGGACAGATAATTCTGAAGCTTTCTTT
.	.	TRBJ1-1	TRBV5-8	CASSISGAYTLNTEAFF	TGTGCCAGCAGCATATCGGGGGCCTACACCTTAAACACTGAAGCTTTCTTT
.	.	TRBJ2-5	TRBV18	CASSPRQGQETQYF	TGTGCCAGCTCACCACGGCAGGGACAAGAGACCCAGTACTTC
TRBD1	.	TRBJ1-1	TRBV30	CAWSTGGDTEAFF	TGTGCCTGGTCCACAGGGGGGGACACTGAAGCTTTCTTT
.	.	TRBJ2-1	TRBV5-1	CASRPSGNLFHNEQFF	TGCGCCAGCAGGCCTTCGGGAAACCTCTTTCACAATGAGCAGTTCTTC
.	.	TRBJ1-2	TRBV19	CASSIERYGYDGYTF	TGTGCCAGTAGTATAGAGCGGTACGGATATGATGGCTACACCTTC
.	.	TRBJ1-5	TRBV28	CASSFRMRLGSNQPQHF	TGTGCCAGCAGTTTTCGCATGCGTTTGGGGAGCAATCAGCCCCAGCATTTT
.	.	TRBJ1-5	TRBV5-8	CASSRYQYREGNQPQHF	TGTGCCAGCTCCCGCTATCAGTACAGGGAGGGGAATCAGCCCCAGCATTTT
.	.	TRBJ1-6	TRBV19	CASSIKQGPNSPLHF	TGTGCCAGTAGTATTAAACAGGGTCCGAATTCACCCCTCCACTTT
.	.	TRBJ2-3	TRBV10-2	CASSEFVSDTQYF	TGCGCCAGCAGTGAGTTCGTCTCAGATACGCAGTATTTT
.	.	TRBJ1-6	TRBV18	CASSQGSYNSPLHF	TGTGCCAGCTCACAGGGCTCCTATAATTCACCCCTCCACTTT
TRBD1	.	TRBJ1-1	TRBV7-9	CASSLGTEGGTEAFF	TGTGCCAGCAGCCTCGGGACAGAGGGTGGGACTGAAGCTTTCTTT
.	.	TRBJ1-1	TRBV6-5	CASSSFVGATEAFF	TGTGCCAGCAGTTCTTTCGTGGGAGCCACTGAAGCTTTCTTT
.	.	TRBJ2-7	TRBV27	CASSGGYEQYF	TGTGCCAGCAGTGGAGGCTACGAGCAGTACTTC
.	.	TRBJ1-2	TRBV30	CAWSVGPGDGYTF	TGTGCCTGGAGTGTAGGTCCGGGGGATGGCTACACCTTC
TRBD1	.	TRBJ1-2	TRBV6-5	CASRGNRGPGYGYTF	TGTGCCAGCAGGGGGAACAGGGGGCCGGGCTATGGCTACACCTTC
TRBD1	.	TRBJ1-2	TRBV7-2	CASSLVTGQLYGYTF	TGTGCCAGCAGCTTAGTTACGGGACAGCTCTATGGCTACACCTTC
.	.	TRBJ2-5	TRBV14	CASSQDSRGETQYF	TGTGCCAGCAGCCAAGATTCTCGGGGCGAGACCCAGTACTTC
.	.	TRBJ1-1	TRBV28	CASSLYGPQVVNTEAFF	TGTGCCAGCAGTTTATACGGCCCGCAGGTAGTGAACACTGAAGCTTTCTTT
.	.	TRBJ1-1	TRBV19	CASRPSSNTEAFF	TGTGCCAGTAGGCCAAGTTCCAACACTGAAGCTTTCTTT
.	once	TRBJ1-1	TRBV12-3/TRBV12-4	CASSFSPGGAFF	TGTGCCAGCAGTTTCTCACCGGGGGGAGCTTTCTTT
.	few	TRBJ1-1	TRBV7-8	CASSPGQLAAAFF	TGTGCCAGCAGCCCGGGGCAGTTAGCAGCAGCTTTCTTT
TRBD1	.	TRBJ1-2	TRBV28	CASSLRGIVVYTF	TGTGCCAGCAGCCTCAGGGGGATTGTCGTCTACACCTTC
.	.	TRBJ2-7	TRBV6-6	CASKVNFTYEQYF	TGTGCCAGCAAAGTCAATTTTACCTACGAGCAGTACTTC
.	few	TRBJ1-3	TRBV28	CASSLPLAYSGNTIYF	TGTGCCAGCAGTTTACCCCTGGCTTACTCTGGAAACACCATATATTTT